The 30 T cell receptor beta chains below come from one sample, sequenced in a study of regulatory T cells in long-lasting Graves disease. This sample's time point: persistent/refractory GD, antithyroid drugs over 5 years with positive TRAb. Generation of the TCR library employed RNA extracted from PBMCs. HTBI primers from iRepertoire and Arm-PCR of CDR3 regions yielded the TCR beta libraries. TCRdb re-derived calls from the multiplex PCR reads in MiXCR, one entry per CDR3 protein. There are some 470,000 distinct CDR3 sequences in the sample; roughly 21% occur only once, and over 6% lies in the top ten. The sample was peripheral blood mononuclear cells (PBMCs), taken when the disease was refractory, from a patient treated with antithyroid drugs. The receptors here all came from a female donor with Graves disease.

In its sample, this clonotype was seen a few times. The chain couples TRBV7-2 to TRBJ1-2; TRBD1 is a possible D gene (5 bases). V lost 4 bases to trimming and J lost 4 bases, with 13 bases between them. Germline V gene lookup returns CDR1 SGHTA and CDR2 FQGNSA. CDR3 size: 14 residues. CDR3 in amino acids: CASSYRQTSYGYTF. The CDR3 bases are TGTGCCAGCAGCTACAGACAGACATCCTATGGCTACACCTTC.

This clonotype has a count of ten or more. V is TRBV5-1 and J is TRBJ1-4; D uncertain. The ends were cut back, 4 bases at V and 5 bases at J, with 12 bases in the middle. Germline V CDR1 and CDR2: SGHRS, YFSETQ. The CDR3 loop spans 14 amino acids. CDR3 sequence: CASSVGLQNEKLFF. The CDR3 DNA reads as TGCGCCAGCAGCGTAGGCCTTCAGAATGAAAAACTGTTTTTT.

The J gene is TRBJ2-7, the V gene TRBV7-9, with TRBD2 identical over 11 bases. The CDR3 loop spans 16 amino acids. V gave up 1 base and J gave up 0 bases; unmatched junction bases: 2. Germline V lookup: CDR1 SEHNR, CDR2 FQNEAQ (reference sequence). CDR3 DNA: TGTGCCAGCAGCTTAGTCGGGACTAGCGGCTCCTACGAGCAGTACTTC. This sequence encodes CASSLVGTSGSYEQYF. Together with reference TRBV7-9 and TRBJ2-7, the CDR3 gives the full variable domain: DTGVSQNPRHKITKRGQNVTFRCDPISEHNRLYWYRQTLGQGPEFLTYFQNEAQLEKSRLLSDRFSAERPKGSFSTLEIQRTEQGDSAMYLCASSLVGTSGSYEQYFGPGTRLTVT.

This clonotype was observed a handful of times. This rearrangement joins TRBV2 to TRBJ2-2; no firm D call. CDR3 length equals 15 residues. V was trimmed by 6 bases and J by 2 bases, leaving 13 bases between them. Germline V CDR1 and CDR2: SNHLY, FYNNEI. The CDR3 DNA follows: TGTGCCAGCAGCCGGGTCGTCGGAAACACCGGGGAGCTGTTTTTT. Translating it yields CASSRVVGNTGELFF.

The sample holds a few counts of this clonotype. The genes are TRBV7-3 and TRBJ1-1; no clear D. The CDR3 spans 13 residues. V was cut by 5 bases and J by 3 bases, with 10 bases left in between. Germline CDR1 is SGHTA and CDR2 is FQGTGA. The DNA of the CDR3 is TGTGCCAGCAGCGGGTCCCCGCACACTGAAGCTTTCTTT. Protein product: CASSGSPHTEAFF.

This clonotype was observed a few times. The J gene is TRBJ2-7, the V gene TRBV7-6; tentatively, D is TRBD1 or TRBD2 (6 bases each). The V gene's germline CDR1 is SGHVS and CDR2 FNYEAQ. This CDR3 is built from 16 residues. V was clipped by 5 bases and J by 0 bases, with 17 bases between them. CDR3: CASSPRRGGSSYEQYF. DNA for the CDR3: TGTGCCAGCAGCCCCCGGAGAGGGGGGAGCTCCTACGAGCAGTACTTC. The variable domain in full, completed from reference TRBV7-6 and TRBJ2-7, reads GAGVSQSPRYKVTKRGQDVALRCDPISGHVSLYWYRQALGQGPEFLTYFNYEAQQDKSGLPNDRFSAERPEGSISTLTIQRTEQRDSAMYRCASSPRRGGSSYEQYFGPGTRLTVT.

For this clonotype: The junction and the germline gene differ at one end; a read error may be behind it. The rearrangement uses TRBV29-1 and TRBJ1-1, with 7 nucleotides matching TRBD1. The germline V gene encodes CDR1 SQVTM and CDR2 ANQGSEA. The CDR3 covers 13 residues. In DNA form, the CDR3 reads TGCAGCGTGCGCACAGGGGAGAACACTGGAGCTTTCTTT. It translates to CSVRTGENTGAFF.

The V call is TRBV7-2, the J call TRBJ2-7; tentative D call: TRBD2 (6 bases). This CDR3 spans 13 amino acids. Trimming removed 1 base at V and 11 bases at J, with 15 bases between. Per the germline V gene, CDR1 is SGHTA and CDR2 is FQGNSA. CDR3 nucleotides: TGTGCCAGCAGCTTAGAGTGGGCGGCGGGGAAGTACTTC. It encodes CASSLEWAAGKYF.

The chain couples TRBV7-2 to TRBJ2-6; D is possibly TRBD1 (6 bases). The germline V gene encodes CDR1 SGHTA and CDR2 FQGNSA. This CDR3 has 18 residues. The V gene lost 0 bases and the J gene lost 0 bases, with 12 bases spanning the gap. CDR3 in amino acids: CASSLAGGQISGANVLTF. The CDR3 DNA reads TGTGCCAGCAGCTTAGCTGGGGGCCAAATCTCTGGGGCCAACGTCCTGACTTTC.

This clonotype occurred many times. The chain joins TRBV5-8 to TRBJ2-7; D is uncertain. The CDR3 covers 13 residues. V gave up 0 bases and J gave up 2 bases, with 6 bases separating them. Per germline, CDR1 SGHTS and CDR2 YDEGEE. This CDR3 reads CASSLVVTYEQYF. The CDR3 nucleotides are TGTGCCAGCAGCTTGGTGGTAACCTACGAGCAGTACTTC. The full variable domain, its missing parts supplied by reference TRBV5-8 and TRBJ2-7, is EAGVTQSPTHLIKTRGQQATLRCSPISGHTSVYWYQQALGLGLQFLLWYDEGEERNRGNFPPRFSGRQFPNYSSELNVNALELEDSALYLCASSLVVTYEQYFGPGTRLTVT.

This clonotype was seen repeatedly, ten times or more. The chain is built from TRBV10-1 and TRBJ2-5, with D unresolved. CDR3 length: 13 amino acids. Trimming cost V 4 bases and J 4 bases, with 10 bases left between them. Germline V gives CDR1 WNHNN, CDR2 SYGVQD (reference sequence). DNA for the CDR3: TGCGCCAGCAGTGGAAGTAGTGCAGAGACCCAGTACTTC. The encoded protein is CASSGSSAETQYF.

The chain carries TRBV19 and TRBJ2-7; 7 bases agree with TRBD2. CDR1 is LNHDA, CDR2 SQIVND, per germline (reference sequence). V shed 2 bases, J shed 6 bases, and the junction held 7 bases outside the gene matches. There are 14 residues in the CDR3. CDR3 bases: TGTGCCAGTAGTATAACGGCGGGAGAGGGCGAGCAGTACTTC. Amino acid sequence: CASSITAGEGEQYF.

The chain joins TRBV29-1 to TRBJ1-2; 9 nucleotides align to TRBD1. This CDR3 has 12 residues. Germline V gives CDR1 SQVTM, CDR2 ANQGSEA. Losses at the gene ends were 6 bases for V and 8 bases for J; bases not matched to a gene: 7. In DNA, the CDR3 is TGCAGCGTGCGGACAGGGGTTCTAGGCTACACCTTC. Translating gives CSVRTGVLGYTF.

The sample holds a few counts of this clonotype. CDR3 DNA sequence: TGTGCCAGCAGCCAGACGGGACAGGCGAGTGGCTACACCTTC. This gives the protein CASSQTGQASGYTF. This chain joins TRBV7-2 and TRBJ1-2; 8 positions agree with TRBD1. With V trimmed by 5 bases and J by 7 bases, 9 bases remained unmatched. The CDR3 totals 14 residues. The germline V gene has CDR1 SGHTA and CDR2 FQGNSA.

This clonotype was recorded at least ten times. This chain uses TRBV28 with TRBJ1-5; unclear D gene. Trimming left V 6 bases short and J 5 bases short, with 14 bases between. The germline V gene encodes CDR1 MDHEN and CDR2 SYDVKM. The CDR3 has 14 residues. CDR3 nucleotides: TGTGCCAGCAGAAATGGGGTTTTAGATCAGCCCCAGCATTTT. Its translation is CASRNGVLDQPQHF.

V usage is TRBV12-3 or TRBV12-4 and J usage is TRBJ2-3, with D uncertain. V was shortened by 4 bases and J by 0 bases, with 8 bases between the two germline ends. This CDR3 has 14 amino acids. As DNA, the CDR3 is TGTGCCAGCAGTTACGCGTTTAGCACAGATACGCAGTATTTT. Protein product: CASSYAFSTDTQYF.

The V and J genes are TRBV2 and TRBJ2-1; maybe TRBD2 (5 bases). The CDR3 consists of 15 residues. Germline CDR1 SNHLY, CDR2 FYNNEI. The V and J ends lost 6 bases and 0 bases respectively, with 12 bases between them. The CDR3 bases are TGTGCCAGCAGGGTAAGCGGTAGCTCCTACAATGAGCAGTTCTTC. Protein product: CASRVSGSSYNEQFF. Supplemented by reference TRBV2 and TRBJ2-1, the full variable domain reads EPEVTQTPSHQVTQMGQEVILRCVPISNHLYFYWYRQILGQKVEFLVSFYNNEISEKSEIFDDQFSVERPDGSNFTLKIRSTKLEDSAMYFCASRVSGSSYNEQFFGPGTRLTVL.

The V and J genes are TRBV19 and TRBJ2-1; 16 bases line up with TRBD2. The CDR3 runs 17 residues. In germline, CDR1 is LNHDA, CDR2 SQIVND (reference sequence). V lost 5 bases to trimming and J lost 4 bases; unmatched junction nucleotides: 5. DNA for the CDR3: TGTGCCAGTAGTGTGGGACTAGCGGGAGGGAGGTACAATGAGCAGTTCTTC. Its translation is CASSVGLAGGRYNEQFF. The full variable domain, with the rest looked up from reference TRBV19 and TRBJ2-1, is DGGITQSPKYLFRKEGQNVTLSCEQNLNHDAMYWYRQDPGQGLRLIYYSQIVNDFQKGDIAEGYSVSREKKESFPLTVTSAQKNPTAFYLCASSVGLAGGRYNEQFFGPGTRLTVL.

The chain couples TRBV7-3 to TRBJ2-7; no clear D gene. The CDR3 has 13 amino acids. CDR1 and CDR2 (germline): SGHTA, FQGTGA. The V end lost 8 bases, the J end lost 1 base, and 12 bases lay between the germline ends. CDR3 amino acids: CASWEPSSYEQYF. The DNA of the CDR3 is TGTGCCAGCTGGGAACCGTCGTCCTACGAGCAGTACTTC.

This clonotype was counted a few times. The CDR3 region is CASSLDGRNQPQHF. CDR3 DNA sequence: TGTGCCAGCAGCCTCGACGGGAGAAATCAGCCCCAGCATTTT. The V call is TRBV7-9, the J call TRBJ1-5; D remains ambiguous. From germline, CDR1 is SEHNR and CDR2 FQNEAQ (reference sequence). The CDR3 contains 14 residues. Between the trimmed V and J ends, which lost 5 bases and 4 bases, there was a span of 12 bases.

This clonotype was observed at least ten times. The genes are TRBV28 and TRBJ1-4, with 10 bases identical to TRBD1. The CDR3 has 15 amino acids. Germline V CDR1 and CDR2: MDHEN, SYDVKM. V shed 4 bases and J 7 bases; nucleotides not matched to a gene: 6. Written as DNA, the CDR3 is TGTGCCAGCAGTTCGGACCGGGACAGGGGTGAAAAACTGTTTTTT. This sequence encodes CASSSDRDRGEKLFF. Full variable domain (outside the CDR3, taken from reference TRBV28 and TRBJ1-4): DVKVTQSSRYLVKRTGEKVFLECVQDMDHENMFWYRQDPGLGLRLIYFSYDVKMKEKGDIPEGYSVSREKKERFSLILESASTNQTSMYLCASSSDRDRGEKLFFGSGTQLSVL.

The rearrangement links TRBV14 to TRBJ1-2; D is undetermined. The ends were cut back, 4 bases at V and 4 bases at J, with 13 bases in the middle. The CDR3 contains 14 residues. Germline V gene data show CDR1 as SGHDN and CDR2 as FVKESK. The CDR3 sequence: CASSPPNIIYGYTF. DNA for the CDR3: TGTGCCAGCAGCCCCCCCAACATAATCTATGGCTACACCTTC.

This clonotype has a handful of counts. V gene TRBV20-1 combines with J gene TRBJ2-2; D may be TRBD1 or TRBD2 (5 bases each). The V end was cut by 7 bases, the J end by 11 bases, with 20 bases between. Germline assignment: CDR1 DFQATT and CDR2 SNEGSKA (reference sequence). The CDR3 loop spans 13 amino acids. CDR3 residues: CSVPVPGTRELFF. CDR3 DNA: TGCAGTGTCCCGGTTCCGGGGACGAGAGAGCTGTTTTTT.

In its sample, this clonotype was seen a few times. This may be a read error, as it is one base from a much larger clone. The rearrangement joins TRBV28 to TRBJ2-5; 8 bases fit TRBD2. This CDR3 spans 15 amino acids. Germline assignment: CDR1 MDHEN and CDR2 SYDVKM. The V gene end was trimmed by 7 bases and the J gene end by 9 bases; junction bases not matched to a gene: 16. CDR3 sequence (DNA): TGTGCCAGCACACTAGGCCGGGGGGGCGGGGAGGCCCAGTACTTC. Residues: CASTLGRGGGEAQYF.

This clonotype was observed at least ten times. This chain joins TRBV6-1 and TRBJ1-1, with D perhaps TRBD1 (6 bases). The CDR3 contains 14 residues. V lost 6 bases and J 1 base, leaving 12 bases between the germline ends. Looked up from germline, CDR1 is MNHNS and CDR2 is SASEGT. CDR3 sequence (DNA): TGTGCCAGCAGCTGGACAGCGGCGAACACTGAAGCTTTCTTT. Protein: CASSWTAANTEAFF.

Turning to this clonotype: This sequence may be a read error, since a much larger clone differs from it by one base. The V gene is TRBV12-3 or TRBV12-4, the J gene TRBJ1-5; weak D call: TRBD1 (5 bases). The CDR3 is 14 amino acids. The V and J ends lost 8 bases and 5 bases respectively, with 16 bases between them. The CDR3 protein is CASGPVGGDQPQHF. The CDR3 DNA sequence: TGTGCCAGCGGTCCCGTCGGAGGGGATCAGCCCCAGCATTTT.

This clonotype has a count of ten or more. The V and J genes are TRBV28 and TRBJ1-5; 9 bases map to TRBD1. Trimming cost V 5 bases and J 6 bases; bases outside gene matches: 8. There are 15 residues in the CDR3. The germline V gene encodes CDR1 MDHEN and CDR2 SYDVKM. CDR3 DNA sequence: TGTGCCAGCAGTGCGGGACAGGGTGGTAGTCAGCCCCAGCATTTT. This encodes CASSAGQGGSQPQHF.

As for this clonotype: This may be a read error: a much more frequent sequence differs by one nucleotide. V is TRBV7-9 and J is TRBJ2-6, with 8 nucleotides matching TRBD2. Germline trimming cut 5 bases from V and 2 bases from J; bases unmatched to any gene: 5. The CDR3 is 16 amino acids. The germline V gene encodes CDR1 SEHNR and CDR2 FQNEAQ (reference sequence). For the CDR3, the DNA is TGTGCCAGCAGCCCCCGGGGGGGGACTGGGGCCAACGTCCTGACTTTC. It codes for CASSPRGGTGANVLTF.

The table lists this clonotype with many counts. The chain has TRBV28 and TRBJ1-2; TRBD1 might be the D (5 bases). Per germline, CDR1 MDHEN and CDR2 SYDVKM. V was pared by 3 bases and J by 3 bases, with 8 bases between. This CDR3 has 13 amino acids. CDR3 sequence: CASSFTGYYGYTF. The CDR3 coding sequence is TGTGCCAGCAGTTTTACAGGTTACTATGGCTACACCTTC.

Turning to this clonotype: Just one base apart from a much larger clone, this may be a read error. The J gene is TRBJ1-2, the V gene TRBV12-3 or TRBV12-4; D is perhaps TRBD1 (5 bases). The CDR3 length is 15 residues. The CDR3 sequence: CAGSSQLKDSLGYTF. As DNA, the CDR3 is TGTGCCGGCAGCTCCCAACTGAAAGACAGTCTTGGCTACACCTTC.